Each of the 25 T cell receptor beta chains below was sequenced from the same sample in a study of early T cells in non-severe SARS-CoV-2 infection. TCRdb reprocessed the 5' RACE reads via MiXCR and lists one record per CDR3 protein. Here the sample spans 25,000 to 35,000 distinct CDR3 sequences, approximately 5% being singletons. The sample comprised whole blood. The receptor set was obtained from an adult who was a healthcare worker with PCR-confirmed SARS-CoV-2 infection or an uninfected control (not recorded which).

This clonotype was counted a few times. The chain has TRBV25-1 and TRBJ1-4; D possibly corresponds to TRBD1 (5 bases). The germline gives CDR1 MGHDK, CDR2 SYGVNS. The CDR3 runs to 15 residues. The V end lost 1 base, the J end lost 3 bases, and 9 bases lay between the germline ends. For the CDR3, the DNA is TGTGCCAGCAGTGAATCAGACAGACCTAATGAAAAACTGTTTTTT. Translated: CASSESDRPNEKLFF.

This clonotype has a count of ten or more. J is TRBJ1-1 and V is TRBV15; D is perhaps TRBD1 (5 bases). Germline V gene sequence: CDR1 LNHNV, CDR2 YYDKDF (reference sequence). This CDR3 is 15 amino acids long. The V gene lost 1 base and the J gene lost 2 bases, with 11 bases spanning the gap. The CDR3 coding sequence is TGTGCCACCAGCAGAGGGGGGGTAATTAACACTGAAGCTTTCTTT. This codes for CATSRGGVINTEAFF.

This clonotype was detected ten times or more. The chain is built from TRBV7-6 and TRBJ2-3; the D is unclear. The V gene's germline CDR1 is SGHVS and CDR2 FNYEAQ. Trimming took off 3 bases at V and 1 base at J, with 5 bases between the two ends. CDR3 size: 13 residues. The CDR3 DNA is TGTGCCAGCAGCTTGGTCCGCACAGATACGCAGTATTTT. Its translation: CASSLVRTDTQYF. The entire variable domain, with the rest obtained from reference TRBV7-6 and TRBJ2-3, is as follows: GAGVSQSPRYKVTKRGQDVALRCDPISGHVSLYWYRQALGQGPEFLTYFNYEAQQDKSGLPNDRFSAERPEGSISTLTIQRTEQRDSAMYRCASSLVRTDTQYFGPGTRLTVL.

This clonotype was recorded many times. The chain is built from TRBV10-1 and TRBJ2-7, with D hard to call. There are 14 residues in the CDR3. Between the trimmed V and J ends, which lost 3 bases and 0 bases, there was a span of 9 bases. Germline V CDR1 and CDR2: WNHNN, SYGVQD (reference sequence). CDR3 bases: TGCGCCAGCAGTGACAACACAGTCTCCTACGAGCAGTACTTC. The encoded protein is CASSDNTVSYEQYF.

The table lists this clonotype with a few counts. The V call is TRBV7-2, the J call TRBJ1-2, with D tentatively TRBD1 (5 bases). V lost 5 bases, J lost 7 bases, and 14 bases lay in between. CDR1 is SGHTA and CDR2 is FQGNSA in the germline V gene. The CDR3 is 13 amino acids. DNA of the CDR3: TGTGCCAGCAGCCGTGACAGCCGGGCTGGCTACACCTTC. It yields the protein CASSRDSRAGYTF.

Many counts were recorded for this clonotype. The chain combines TRBV18 with TRBJ1-1, with D unresolved. V lost 4 bases, J lost 2 bases, and 5 bases lay in between. The CDR3 extends over 12 amino acids. The germline gives CDR1 KGHSH, CDR2 LQKENI. Here the CDR3 DNA reads TGTGCCAGCTCACAGGAAAACACTGAAGCTTTCTTT. This gives the protein CASSQENTEAFF.

This clonotype occurred a few times. The chain links TRBV3-1 to TRBJ2-1; 10 positions match TRBD2. The germline V gene encodes CDR1 LGHDT and CDR2 YNNKEL (reference sequence). The CDR3 is made up of 16 amino acids. V lost 0 bases to trimming and J lost 7 bases; unmatched junction nucleotides: 6. The CDR3 spells CASSQDLAGGLNEQFF. In DNA, the CDR3 is TGTGCCAGCAGCCAAGATTTAGCGGGGGGTTTGAATGAGCAGTTCTTC.

In regard to this clonotype: Its ends do not fully match the called genes, so a read error is possible. The chain employs TRBV11-2 and TRBJ1-6; D not certain. The CDR3 runs 14 residues. Looked up from germline, CDR1 is SGHAT and CDR2 is FQNNGV. The DNA of the CDR3 is TGTGTCAGCAGCTTAGTGAACGGGAATTCACCCCTCCACTTT. Translating it yields CVSSLVNGNSPLHF.

This clonotype came up many times. This chain uses TRBV5-1 with TRBJ2-2; possibly TRBD1 for D (6 bases). V was clipped by 5 bases and J by 6 bases, with 17 bases between them. The CDR3 loop spans 15 amino acids. Germline CDR1 reads SGHRS; CDR2 reads YFSETQ. CDR3 bases: TGCGCCAGCAGTTCAGGGGCCTTTTTGGCCGGGGAGCTGTTTTTT. Amino acids: CASSSGAFLAGELFF.

This chain connects TRBV20-1 to TRBJ1-1; D remains ambiguous. The CDR3 sequence is 14 residues long. Germline CDR1 reads DFQATT; CDR2 reads SNEGSKA (reference sequence). V lost 6 bases, J lost 0 bases, and 14 bases lay in between. The CDR3, as DNA: TGCAGTGCCAGGCCGGGTCGGATGAACACTGAAGCTTTCTTT. Translated, it gives CSARPGRMNTEAFF.

Many counts were recorded for this clonotype. The chain has TRBV20-1 and TRBJ2-7; 7 bases agree with TRBD1. V trimming: 6 bases; J trimming: 9 bases; junction bases outside the gene matches: 8. This CDR3 is 11 amino acids long. The germline V gene has CDR1 DFQATT and CDR2 SNEGSKA (reference sequence). CDR3 in DNA: TGCAGTGCCCCTCGACAGGGAAGGCAGTACTTC. Its protein is CSAPRQGRQYF.

This clonotype was detected many times. The rearrangement joins TRBV7-2 to TRBJ1-4; D unclear. This CDR3 has 15 residues. Per germline, CDR1 SGHTA and CDR2 FQGNSA. The V end lost 5 bases, the J end lost 0 bases, and 10 bases lay between the germline ends. The CDR3 here is CASSLDGATNEKLFF. The DNA for the CDR3 is TGTGCCAGCAGCCTAGACGGAGCAACTAATGAAAAACTGTTTTTT.

V gene TRBV7-6 combines with J gene TRBJ2-1, with D perhaps given as TRBD1 or TRBD2 (5 bases each). This CDR3 has 13 residues. The germline CDR1 and CDR2 sequences are SGHVS and FNYEAQ. V gave up 5 bases and J gave up 6 bases, with 11 bases separating them. The CDR3 DNA reads as TGTGCCAGCAGCCTGGGGGACGGCAATGAGCAGTTCTTC. Its translation is CASSLGDGNEQFF.

At least ten counts were recorded for this clonotype. The chain recombines TRBV24-1 with TRBJ2-3, with 13 bases identical to TRBD2. The CDR3 is 19 residues long. CDR1 KGHDR and CDR2 SFDVKD come from the germline V gene. The V and J ends lost 1 base and 3 bases, in that order; junction bases with no gene match: 9. CDR3 loop: CATSDFRGLAGEATDTQYF. For the CDR3, the DNA is TGTGCCACCAGTGATTTTCGAGGACTAGCGGGGGAAGCTACAGATACGCAGTATTTT.

In its sample, this clonotype was seen many times. CDR3 sequence: CASSFRGWYYGYTF. For the CDR3, the DNA is TGTGCCAGCAGTTTCAGGGGATGGTACTATGGCTACACCTTC. The chain is built from TRBV28 and TRBJ1-2, with D perhaps matching TRBD1 (6 bases). This CDR3 region has 14 residues. Germline loops: CDR1 MDHEN, CDR2 SYDVKM. V was cut by 3 bases and J by 3 bases, with 11 bases left in between.

The table lists this clonotype with a few counts. CDR3 loop: CAWSQGSAYEQYF. Here the CDR3 DNA reads TGTGCCTGGAGCCAGGGGTCCGCCTACGAGCAGTACTTC. The chain has TRBV30 and TRBJ2-7; possibly TRBD1 for D (6 bases). Germline-derived CDR1 and CDR2 are GTSNPN and SVGIG (reference sequence). This CDR3 contains 13 residues. Trimming removed 3 bases from V and 2 bases from J, with 11 bases in between.

This clonotype was found many times. The chain combines TRBV19 with TRBJ1-6, with no clear D. The CDR3 is 14 amino acids. CDR1 is LNHDA, CDR2 SQIVND, per germline (reference sequence). The germline V and J ends were trimmed by 5 bases and 7 bases, with 12 bases remaining between them. The CDR3 loop is CASSRVPGNSPLHF. The CDR3 DNA is TGTGCCAGTAGTCGGGTCCCGGGGAATTCACCCCTCCACTTT. The complete variable domain, with remaining parts taken from reference TRBV19 and TRBJ1-6, reads DGGITQSPKYLFRKEGQNVTLSCEQNLNHDAMYWYRQDPGQGLRLIYYSQIVNDFQKGDIAEGYSVSREKKESFPLTVTSAQKNPTAFYLCASSRVPGNSPLHFGNGTRLTVT.

About this clonotype: This may arise from a read error, as a much more abundant clone is one base away. The CDR3 here is CSAKDTRLTEAFF. The CDR3 DNA is TGCAGTGCTAAAGACACGCGGCTCACTGAAGCTTTCTTT. The genes are TRBV20-1 and TRBJ1-1; no clear D. V lost 4 bases, J lost 4 bases, and 13 bases lay in between. Germline V gene lookup returns CDR1 DFQATT and CDR2 SNEGSKA (reference sequence). The CDR3 totals 13 residues.

This clonotype was counted many times. The gene calls are TRBV19 and TRBJ1-5; D is unclear. This CDR3 has 15 amino acids. Germline-derived CDR1 and CDR2 are LNHDA and SQIVND (reference sequence). Trimming removed 7 bases at V and 0 bases at J, with 13 bases between. The DNA of the CDR3 is TGTGCCAGTAACTTGGGCGGTTATAGCAATCAGCCCCAGCATTTT. As protein: CASNLGGYSNQPQHF.

This clonotype appeared many times. The V gene is TRBV20-1, the J gene TRBJ2-2; D may be TRBD2 (6 bases). Germline-derived CDR1 and CDR2 are DFQATT and SNEGSKA (reference sequence). There are 16 residues in the CDR3. Between the trimmed V and J ends, which lost 0 bases and 5 bases, there was a span of 16 bases. CDR3 bases: TGCAGTGCTAGAGATTGGATCCGGGGGACGACCGGGGAGCTGTTTTTT. Translated: CSARDWIRGTTGELFF.

This chain links TRBV28 with TRBJ2-3; maybe TRBD2 (6 bases). CDR3 length equals 13 residues. Germline values: CDR1 MDHEN, CDR2 SYDVKM. V lost 7 bases to trimming and J lost 1 base, with 9 bases between them. CDR3 protein: CASIGEGTDTQYF. CDR3 nucleotides: TGTGCCAGCATTGGGGAGGGCACAGATACGCAGTATTTT.

This clonotype came up many times. The V gene is TRBV4-1, the J gene TRBJ2-7, with TRBD2 matching over 11 bases. Germline-derived CDR1 and CDR2 are MGHRA and YSYEKL. V trimming: 0 bases; J trimming: 3 bases; junction bases outside the gene matches: 13. This CDR3 has 19 amino acids. This chain's CDR3 is CASSQDYPERLAGYYEQYF. CDR3 DNA sequence: TGCGCCAGCAGCCAAGATTATCCCGAAAGACTAGCGGGGTACTACGAGCAGTACTTC.

This clonotype was picked up many times. The chain recombines TRBV6-6 with TRBJ2-7, with TRBD2 identical over 8 bases. In germline, CDR1 is MNHNY, CDR2 SVGAGI (reference sequence). Germline trimming cut 2 bases from V and 7 bases from J; bases unmatched to any gene: 4. The CDR3 is 13 residues long. In DNA form, the CDR3 reads TGTGCCAGCAGTTACGGACTAGCAAGGGAGCAGTACTTC. Its protein is CASSYGLAREQYF.

This clonotype was observed at least ten times. As DNA, the CDR3 is TGTGCCAGCTCACCAAACTACGCCGGGAACAATGAGCAGTTCTTC. Translated, it gives CASSPNYAGNNEQFF. J is TRBJ2-1 and V is TRBV18; D is possibly TRBD2 (5 bases). Deletions cut 2 bases from V and 5 bases from J, with 13 bases between. Germline values: CDR1 KGHSH, CDR2 LQKENI. The CDR3 sequence is 15 residues long.

The genes are TRBV20-1 and TRBJ2-5; D is ambiguous. The CDR3 extends over 13 amino acids. The germline V and J ends were trimmed by 2 bases and 5 bases, with 12 bases remaining between them. CDR1 and CDR2 from the germline V gene are DFQATT and SNEGSKA (reference sequence). The CDR3 loop reads CSARITARETQYF. The CDR3 region has the DNA TGCAGTGCTAGAATTACAGCTCGGGAGACCCAGTACTTC.